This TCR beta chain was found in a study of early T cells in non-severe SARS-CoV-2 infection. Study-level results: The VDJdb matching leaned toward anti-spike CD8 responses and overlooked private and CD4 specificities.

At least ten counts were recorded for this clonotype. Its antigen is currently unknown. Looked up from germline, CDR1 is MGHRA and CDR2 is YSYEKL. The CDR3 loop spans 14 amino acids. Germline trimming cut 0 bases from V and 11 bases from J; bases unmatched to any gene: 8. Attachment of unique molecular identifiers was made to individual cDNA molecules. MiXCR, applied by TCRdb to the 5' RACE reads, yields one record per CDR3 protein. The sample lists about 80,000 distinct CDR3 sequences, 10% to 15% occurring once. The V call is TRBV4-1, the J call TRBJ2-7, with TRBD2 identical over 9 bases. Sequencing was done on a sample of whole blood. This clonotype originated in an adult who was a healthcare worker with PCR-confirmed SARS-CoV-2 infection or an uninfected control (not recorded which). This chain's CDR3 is CASSQDPGSGRKYF. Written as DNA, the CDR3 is TGCGCCAGCAGCCAAGACCCCGGTAGCGGGAGAAAGTACTTC.